This TCR beta chain emerged from a study of blood T cell repertoires in COVID-19. Study at large: Spain, Italy and the United States supplied samples that represented acute and convalescent COVID-19. T cells, B-cell-depleted T cells, or PBMCs supplied cDNA or gDNA.

Study processing details: Using reference gene primer amplification, nucleated cell counts were estimated. The table came from immunoSEQ multiplex PCR; TCRdb's copy has only in-frame clones and leaves some out. Clone size and V and J calls were adopted from that table, with D and trimming inferred from the DNA. The sample includes 57,000 or so clones, about three quarters of them seen just once. Looked up from germline, CDR1 is SGHKS and CDR2 is YYEKEE (reference sequence). The CDR3 extends over 14 amino acids. The V end lost 2 bases, the J end lost 4 bases, and 11 bases lay between the germline ends.

This sequence was found in a man aged 50 or older with active or convalescent COVID-19. The chain joins TRBV5-5 to TRBJ2-3; unclear D gene. Sequencing input: peripheral blood. The CDR3 reads CASSFLLSSDTQYF. CDR3 DNA sequence: TGTGCCAGCAGCTTTCTATTGTCTTCAGATACGCAGTATTTT.